The present T cell receptor (beta chain) was sequenced within a study of blood T cell repertoires in COVID-19. The wider study: COVID-19 samples collected from the United States, Italy and Spain covered acute and convalescent phases. PBMCs, B-cell-depleted T cells, or T cells provided the cDNA or gDNA that made up the material.

The V and J ends lost 7 bases and 0 bases respectively, with 13 bases between them. The CDR3 is 15 amino acids. Looked up from germline, CDR1 is LGHDT and CDR2 is YNNKEL (reference sequence). This clone was picked up one time. In the study's own analysis: Nucleated cell counts were estimated from reference gene primer amplification. TCRdb keeps only in-frame clones here, not all; method: immunoSEQ multiplex PCR. The D gene and trimming were derived from the DNA, and the V and J assignments and clone size from that table. The table has approximately 92,000 clones, about 83% seen once; the top ten hold under 2%.

This TCR was sampled from a man aged 65-85 years with active or convalescent COVID-19. The sample comprised peripheral blood. The chain carries TRBV3-1 (or the pseudogene TRBV3-2) and TRBJ1-3; tentatively, D is TRBD1 (5 bases). The CDR3: CASKQEYSSGNTIYF. CDR3 sequence (DNA): TGTGCCAGCAAACAGGAGTATAGCTCTGGAAACACCATATATTTT.